The 19 T cell receptor beta chains reported below all come from one sample, sequenced in a study of cytomegalovirus exposure and HLA in healthy donors. Vbeta (60) and Jbeta (13) primers were used in the PCR. Clones were read by immunoSEQ multiplex PCR, and TCRdb kept only the in-frame ones, dropping some. This sample's table has about 130,000 clones. Sequencing used PBMCs. The source is a man in his forties in good health and CMV-seronegative.

The rearrangement uses TRBV19 and TRBJ2-7; 7 bases are a match to TRBD1. From germline, CDR1 is LNHDA and CDR2 SQIVND (reference sequence). Unmatched junction bases numbered 11, after V lost 5 bases and J lost 7 bases. There are 14 residues in the CDR3. CDR3 in amino acids: CASSPTGALLEQYF. The DNA for the CDR3 is TGTGCCAGTAGTCCAACAGGGGCACTTCTTGAGCAGTACTTC.

CDR3 loop: CASSLPTGWGTDTQYF. The CDR3 DNA reads as TGTGCCAGCAGCTTACCGACAGGGTGGGGCACAGATACGCAGTATTTT. This rearrangement joins TRBV5-4 to TRBJ2-3, with 7 bases lining up with TRBD1. The CDR3 contains 16 residues. V lost 2 bases, J lost 1 base, and 7 bases stayed unmatched. Germline assignment: CDR1 SGHNT and CDR2 YYREEE (reference sequence).

V gene TRBV1 combines with J gene TRBJ2-5; the tabulated D call, TRBD2, remains unverified against the DNA. The J call may be wrong; the DNA end is better matched by TRBJ2-7. TRBV1 is classified as a pseudogene. The CDR3 contains 17 residues. CDR3 loop: CTSSLKVPGRGIHEQYF. The CDR3 bases are TGCACCAGCAGCCTGAAGGTACCCGGGAGAGGGATCCACGAGCAGTACTTC.

V is TRBV4-2 and J is TRBJ2-3; 10 bases map to TRBD2. The CDR3 totals 17 residues. Trimming took 2 bases from V and 0 from J; bases not matched to a gene: 5. CDR1 LGHNA and CDR2 YNFKEQ come from the germline V gene. CDR3 DNA sequence: TGTGCCAGCAGCCAACTCACTAGCGGGACTAGCACAGATACGCAGTATTTT. This sequence encodes CASSQLTSGTSTDTQYF.

The chain recombines TRBV4-2 with TRBJ1-5, with D possibly TRBD1 on 5 matching bases. Trimming took 0 bases from V and 5 from J, leaving 11 bases between them. The CDR3 spans 15 residues. The germline CDR1 and CDR2 sequences are LGHNA and YNFKEQ. Here the CDR3 DNA reads TGTGCCAGCAGCCAAGATGGGGGGGGGTATCAGCCCCAGCATTTT. Translation: CASSQDGGGYQPQHF.

This rearrangement joins TRBV6-5 to TRBJ1-1; D is ambiguous. Germline lookup yields CDR1 MNHEY and CDR2 SVGAGI. The CDR3 runs to 15 residues. V lost 0 bases and J lost 5, with 13 bases in between. This CDR3 is CASSYSNGRRTEAFF. The CDR3 nucleotides are TGTGCCAGCAGTTACTCGAACGGCAGGAGGACTGAAGCTTTCTTT.

V is TRBV7-3 and J is TRBJ2-5; 7 positions match TRBD1. The CDR3 totals 15 residues. V dropped 4 bases and J dropped 5; count of bases not matched to a gene: 10. The V gene's germline CDR1 is SGHTA and CDR2 FQGTGA. CDR3 bases: TGTGCCAGCAGCTACGGACAGGCCACCCGGGAGACCCAGTACTTC. Protein product: CASSYGQATRETQYF.

V and J are TRBV14 and TRBJ2-7; possible D gene TRBD1, 6 bases. This CDR3 is built from 17 residues. V was trimmed by 0 bases and J by 3 bases, leaving 18 bases between them. CDR1 is SGHDN and CDR2 is FVKESK in the germline V gene. In nucleotides, the CDR3 is TGTGCCAGCAGCCAAGATCCCCTAGGGGGACCGGGCTACGAGCAGTACTTC. Translation: CASSQDPLGGPGYEQYF.

This chain links TRBV7-2 with TRBJ1-1, with 11 bases identical to TRBD1. The germline V gene has CDR1 SGHTA and CDR2 FQGNSA. After removal of 5 bases from V and 8 bases from J, the junction contained 7 bases not matched to a gene. This CDR3 spans 14 amino acids. CDR3 DNA sequence: TGTGCCAGCAGCGTTTGGACAGGGGGCTCAGAAGCTTTCTTT. Translation: CASSVWTGGSEAFF. The full variable domain, completed using reference TRBV7-2 and TRBJ1-1, is GAGVSQSPSNKVTEKGKDVELRCDPISGHTALYWYRQSLGQGLEFLIYFQGNSAPDKSGLPSDRFSAERTGGSVSTLTIQRTQQEDSAVYLCASSVWTGGSEAFFGQGTRLTVV.

The chain recombines TRBV5-1 with TRBJ2-5; no clear D. Per germline, CDR1 SGHRS and CDR2 YFSETQ. The germline V and J ends were trimmed by 0 bases and 5 bases, with 11 bases remaining between them. This CDR3 comprises 14 residues. The CDR3 sequence is CASSLGRSWETQYF. The DNA for the CDR3 is TGCGCCAGCAGCTTGGGGCGGTCTTGGGAGACCCAGTACTTC.

The V call is TRBV18, the J call TRBJ2-7, with TRBD2 matching over 9 bases. Germline V CDR1 and CDR2: KGHSH, LQKENI. The CDR3 contains 14 residues. V gave up 6 bases and J gave up 1 base; unmatched junction bases: 4. CDR3 sequence (DNA): TGTGCCAGCTCTTCGACTAGCGGATCCTACGAGCAGTACTTC. Its protein is CASSSTSGSYEQYF.

The chain recombines TRBV6-5 with TRBJ2-1; D is perhaps TRBD1 (5 bases). Trimming pared 2 bases from V and 1 base from J, leaving 12 bases between. The CDR3 loop spans 16 amino acids. CDR1 is MNHEY and CDR2 is SVGAGI in the germline V gene. As DNA, the CDR3 is TGTGCCAGCAGTTACACCCAGGGAAGGTCCTACAATGAGCAGTTCTTC. Translating gives CASSYTQGRSYNEQFF.

The chain uses TRBV27 and TRBJ2-1; 12 bases agree with TRBD2. J gave up 4 bases and V 5 bases, and 3 bases lay outside the gene matches. Germline assignment: CDR1 MNHEY and CDR2 SMNVEV (reference sequence). CDR3 length: 15 residues. The CDR3 coding sequence is TGTGCCAGCAGTCTAGGACTAGCGGGATACAATGAGCAGTTCTTC. It specifies CASSLGLAGYNEQFF.

This chain connects TRBV4-3 to TRBJ2-3, with 16 bases identical to TRBD2. Unmatched junction bases numbered 11, after V lost 4 bases and J lost 4 bases. Germline loops: CDR1 LGHNA, CDR2 YSLEER. The length of the CDR3 is 19 residues. This CDR3 reads CASSPSGTSGRAPADTQYF. The DNA of the CDR3 is TGCGCCAGCAGCCCCTCCGGGACTAGCGGGAGGGCTCCGGCAGATACGCAGTATTTT.

The chain links TRBV4-2 to TRBJ1-1; D remains unclear. The V gene lost 0 bases and the J gene lost 2 bases, with 4 bases spanning the gap. CDR1 and CDR2 (germline): LGHNA, YNFKEQ. The CDR3 covers 13 residues. This CDR3 is CASSQDRNTEAFF. In DNA, the CDR3 is TGTGCCAGCAGCCAAGACAGAAACACTGAAGCTTTCTTT.

The chain links TRBV10-2 to TRBJ2-5, with TRBD2 matching 9 bases. V lost 7 bases, J lost 5 bases, and 8 bases stayed unmatched. This CDR3 region has 14 residues. Germline-derived CDR1 and CDR2 are WSHSY and SAAADI. CDR3 in amino acids: CASTSSGSWETQYF. The CDR3 DNA follows: TGCGCCAGCACGAGTAGCGGGAGTTGGGAGACCCAGTACTTC.

The chain is built from TRBV15 and TRBJ2-7; D call uncertain. CDR3 length: 13 residues. V lost 4 bases and J lost 0, with 7 bases in between. Germline V gene data show CDR1 as LNHNV and CDR2 as YYDKDF (reference sequence). CDR3 sequence (DNA): TGTGCCACCAGCAAGGAGATCTCCTACGAGCAGTACTTC. Translation gives CATSKEISYEQYF.

This chain joins TRBV9 and TRBJ2-7, with 11 positions matching TRBD2. Germline CDR1 is SGDLS and CDR2 is YYNGEE. After removal of 0 bases from V and 4 bases from J, the junction contained 6 bases not matched to a gene. The CDR3 extends over 16 amino acids. The CDR3 bases are TGTGCCAGCAGCGTAGTTAGCGGGAGGGCCGTTTACGAGCAGTACTTC. Translated: CASSVVSGRAVYEQYF.

This sequence joins TRBV20-1 and TRBJ2-7; D gene unclear. V was trimmed by 3 bases and J by 13 bases, leaving 16 bases between them. Germline V gives CDR1 DFQATT, CDR2 SNEGSKA (reference sequence). The CDR3 consists of 11 residues. CDR3 sequence: CSASKLTGSYF. Written as DNA, the CDR3 is TGCAGTGCTAGCAAACTAACCGGTTCATACTTC.